The 20 T cell receptor beta chains below were found in one sample sequenced in a study of T cell changes during pregnancy in multiple sclerosis. TCRdb's copy holds only in-frame clones and misses some; the assay was immunoSEQ multiplex PCR. This table has 25,000 to 35,000 clones, roughly 90% appearing once. Sequencing used CD8+ T cells from peripheral blood mononuclear cells, obtained in the first trimester of pregnancy. Receptor source: a female donor with multiple sclerosis, enrolled in a pregnancy study.

The genes are TRBV7-8 and TRBJ1-2; D is unclear. Per germline, CDR1 SGHVS and CDR2 FQNEAQ. This CDR3 is 17 amino acids long. Trimming shortened V by 5 bases and J by 0 bases, and 19 bases separated the two germline ends. CDR3 in DNA: TGTGCCAGCAGCCTAGACCCCAGTGGGAGCCCTAACTATGGCTACACCTTC. It specifies CASSLDPSGSPNYGYTF.

This clone was seen a few times. This sequence joins TRBV7-9 and TRBJ2-1; TRBD1 matches 11 bases. CDR1 and CDR2 (germline): SEHNR, FQNEAQ (reference sequence). The CDR3 sequence is 16 residues long. V shed 1 base and J 5 bases; nucleotides not matched to a gene: 4. The CDR3 DNA follows: TGTGCCAGCAGCTTAGGGGGACAGGGGGTGGACAATGAGCAGTTCTTC. Its protein is CASSLGGQGVDNEQFF.

J is TRBJ2-7 and V is TRBV27; 12 bases match TRBD1. Germline trimming cut 5 bases from V and 4 bases from J; bases unmatched to any gene: 12. This CDR3 contains 17 residues. In germline, CDR1 is MNHEY, CDR2 SMNVEV (reference sequence). In nucleotides, the CDR3 is TGTGCCAGCAGTGAAGGGGCCGGGACAGGGGGCAATTACGAGCAGTACTTC. Protein: CASSEGAGTGGNYEQYF.

This chain connects TRBV5-1 to TRBJ1-2; D is unresolved. The CDR3 is 16 amino acids. V was pared by 1 base and J by 3 bases, with 16 bases between. CDR1 is SGHRS, CDR2 YFSETQ, per germline. CDR3 bases: TGCGCCAGCAGCTTGCCTACCGGGCGGGCCGACTATGGCTACACCTTC. Protein: CASSLPTGRADYGYTF.

The gene calls are TRBV6-5 and TRBJ2-1; TRBD2 matches at 8 bases. The CDR3 length is 11 residues. Germline V gene data show CDR1 as MNHEY and CDR2 as SVGAGI. V shed 2 bases and J 14 bases; nucleotides not matched to a gene: 2. The CDR3 region has the DNA TGTGCCAGCAGTTACGGGACTAGAGAGTTCTTC. Amino acids: CASSYGTREFF.

J is TRBJ2-3 and V is TRBV30; TRBD2 aligns across 15 bases. The CDR3 consists of 15 residues. Looked up from germline, CDR1 is GTSNPN and CDR2 is SVGIG (reference sequence). V shed 3 bases and J 4 bases; nucleotides not matched to a gene: 2. For the CDR3, the DNA is TGTGCCTGGAGAGGACTAGCGGGAGGGCCAGATACGCAGTATTTT. Amino acid sequence: CAWRGLAGGPDTQYF. Full variable domain (missing parts from reference TRBV30 and TRBJ2-3): SQTIHQWPATLVQPVGSPLSLECTVEGTSNPNLYWYRQAAGRGLQLLFYSVGIGQISSEVPQNLSASRPQDRQFILSSKKLLLSDSGFYLCAWRGLAGGPDTQYFGPGTRLTVL.

This sequence joins TRBV5-1 and TRBJ2-5; 11 positions match TRBD2. Germline V gives CDR1 SGHRS, CDR2 YFSETQ. V shed 0 bases, J shed 7 bases, and the junction held 11 bases outside the gene matches. The CDR3 spans 17 residues. This CDR3 is CASSLAGTSGLEGTQYF. CDR3 DNA: TGCGCCAGCAGCTTGGCCGGGACTAGCGGTCTTGAGGGGACCCAGTACTTC.

The CDR3 loop reads CASSISGTWPEAFF. Written as DNA, the CDR3 is TGTGCCAGTAGTATAAGCGGGACTTGGCCTGAAGCTTTCTTT. The J gene is TRBJ1-1, the V gene TRBV19, with a tentative D call TRBD1 (5 bases). Germline CDR1 is LNHDA and CDR2 is SQIVND (reference sequence). Trimming pared 2 bases from V and 6 bases from J, leaving 13 bases between. The CDR3 runs to 14 residues.

This chain uses TRBV4-3 with TRBJ1-1, with TRBD1 matching 7 bases. The CDR3 length is 15 residues. V lost 0 bases, J lost 4 bases, and 5 bases stayed unmatched. Germline V gene lookup returns CDR1 LGHNA and CDR2 YSLEER. Here the CDR3 reads CASSQDVQGFTEAFF. DNA for the CDR3: TGCGCCAGCAGCCAAGATGTACAGGGGTTCACTGAAGCTTTCTTT.

V is TRBV7-8 and J is TRBJ2-2; D possibly corresponds to TRBD1 (6 bases). V lost 1 base to trimming and J lost 3 bases, with 9 bases between them. The CDR3 is 15 amino acids. Germline CDR1 is SGHVS and CDR2 is FQNEAQ. The CDR3 is CASSLEGGDTGELFF. CDR3 sequence (DNA): TGTGCCAGCAGCTTAGAAGGGGGAGACACCGGGGAGCTGTTTTTT.

This clone is labeled medium-sized. The chain joins TRBV30 to TRBJ1-2; D call uncertain. Germline V gene lookup returns CDR1 GTSNPN and CDR2 SVGIG (reference sequence). The CDR3 consists of 15 residues. The V end lost 2 bases, the J end lost 0 bases, and 13 bases lay between the germline ends. The CDR3 here is CAWSLGEHANYGYTF. Written as DNA, the CDR3 is TGTGCCTGGAGTCTTGGTGAACATGCTAACTATGGCTACACCTTC. Together with reference TRBV30 and TRBJ1-2, the CDR3 gives the full variable domain: SQTIHQWPATLVQPVGSPLSLECTVEGTSNPNLYWYRQAAGRGLQLLFYSVGIGQISSEVPQNLSASRPQDRQFILSSKKLLLSDSGFYLCAWSLGEHANYGYTFGSGTRLTVV.

This chain links TRBV27 with TRBJ2-7, with 8 positions matching TRBD1. There are 14 residues in the CDR3. The V gene's germline CDR1 is MNHEY and CDR2 SMNVEV (reference sequence). V dropped 5 bases and J dropped 4; count of bases not matched to a gene: 7. DNA for the CDR3: TGTGCCAGCAGTACGGGACAGGCCTCTTACGAGCAGTACTTC. This encodes CASSTGQASYEQYF.

The J gene is TRBJ1-1, the V gene TRBV5-8; D uncertain. V lost 0 bases to trimming and J lost 0 bases, with 6 bases between them. Germline V gene data show CDR1 as SGHTS and CDR2 as YDEGEE. This CDR3 has 14 residues. The CDR3: CASSLDRMNTEAFF. The CDR3 DNA sequence: TGTGCCAGCAGCTTGGACAGAATGAACACTGAAGCTTTCTTT.

CDR3 in amino acids: CASSLWSSYNSPLHF. DNA of the CDR3: TGTGCCAGCAGTTTATGGAGCTCCTATAATTCACCCCTCCACTTT. This chain uses TRBV27 with TRBJ1-6; D ambiguous. Germline lookup yields CDR1 MNHEY and CDR2 SMNVEV (reference sequence). V lost 1 base to trimming and J lost 0 bases, with 4 bases between them. This CDR3 has 15 amino acids.

The rearrangement joins TRBV7-3 to TRBJ2-1; a weak D match, TRBD2 (6 bases). Between the trimmed V and J ends, which lost 0 bases and 0 bases, there was a span of 9 bases. Germline lookup yields CDR1 SGHTA and CDR2 FQGTGA. The CDR3 totals 16 residues. The CDR3 DNA is TGTGCCAGCAGCTTAACGGGCGGGACCTCCTACAATGAGCAGTTCTTC. The encoded protein is CASSLTGGTSYNEQFF.

The rearrangement joins TRBV7-3 to TRBJ2-3; 8 bases agree with TRBD1. Trimming removed 5 bases from V and 3 bases from J; junction bases left unmatched: 4. This CDR3 has 14 amino acids. Germline V gene data show CDR1 as SGHTA and CDR2 as FQGTGA. The CDR3 DNA follows: TGTGCCAGCAGCCCCCGACAGGGGACAGATACGCAGTATTTT. Translating it yields CASSPRQGTDTQYF.

The chain employs TRBV5-1 and TRBJ2-7; 10 nucleotides match TRBD2. This CDR3 contains 14 residues. Germline-derived CDR1 and CDR2 are SGHRS and YFSETQ. The trim removed 1 base at V and 5 bases at J, leaving 3 bases unmatched. The CDR3 DNA reads TGCGCCAGCAGCTTGAAGCGGGGGGGCCACGAGCAGTACTTC. Its protein product is CASSLKRGGHEQYF.

This clone has just one count. The chain has TRBV5-1 and TRBJ2-1; 10 bases are a match to TRBD2. Germline CDR1 reads SGHRS; CDR2 reads YFSETQ. V shed 4 bases, J shed 5 bases, and the junction held 15 bases outside the gene matches. CDR3 length: 18 residues. In DNA form, the CDR3 reads TGCGCCAGCAGCCTAACCTATATAGCGGGAGGATGGGACAATGAGCAGTTCTTC. It specifies CASSLTYIAGGWDNEQFF.

This clone was found a few times. The chain links TRBV6-4 to TRBJ2-1; 9 bases are a match to TRBD2. Germline V gene sequence: CDR1 MRHNA, CDR2 SNTAGT. With V trimmed by 8 bases and J by 3 bases, 8 bases remained unmatched. The CDR3 totals 15 residues. The CDR3, as DNA: TGTGCCAGCTCAGTCCGAGCGGGAGGCTACAATGAGCAGTTCTTC. Amino acid sequence: CASSVRAGGYNEQFF.

This chain links TRBV27 with TRBJ1-2, with a weak D call TRBD1 (5 bases). CDR3 length: 13 residues. Per the germline V gene, CDR1 is MNHEY and CDR2 is SMNVEV (reference sequence). Trimming took off 2 bases at V and 7 bases at J, with 11 bases between the two ends. The CDR3 coding sequence is TGTGCCAGCAGTTTAATTGCTCAGGGTGGCTACACCTTC. This encodes CASSLIAQGGYTF.